The T cell receptor beta chain under discussion was sequenced for a study of circulating CD8 cells and anti-PD-1 response in melanoma. The wider study: Non-responders showed stable or progressive disease; responders showed complete or partial response. Study outcomes and limitations: Subset repertoires were largely private at M1, with under 8% shared.

By share, this clonotype counts as medium-sized. Antigen unknown. This likely comes from a read error, as the CDR3 has no conserved phenylalanine or tryptophan at its end. Trimming cost V 7 bases and J 4 bases, with 12 bases left between them. The germline V gene encodes CDR1 MDHEN and CDR2 SYDVKM. The CDR3 consists of 13 residues. From live CD3+CD8+TCRalphabeta+ cells, four PD-1 and/or TIGIT subsets were sorted. TCR libraries were prepared from roughly 14 ng of total RNA with the QIAseq Immune Repertoire TCR panel. Each CDR3 protein gets one entry after TCRdb re-called the reads with MiXCR. Of roughly 630 distinct CDR3 sequences listed, 8% to 13% are singletons.

V gene TRBV28 combines with J gene TRBJ2-3; TRBD2 might be the D (6 bases). The clonotype originates from a human donor with melanoma. The sequenced sample was CD8+ T cells from PBMCs, obtained at baseline or after one month of anti-PD-1 therapy (not recorded which). Written as DNA, the CDR3 is TGTGCCAGCACGCGGGGTTGGGCAGATACGCAGTATTCT. Protein product: CASTRGWADTQYS.